Listed below are T cell receptor beta chains from one sample, sequenced in a study of blood T cell repertoires in COVID-19. Sequencing used immunoSEQ multiplex PCR; TCRdb keeps in-frame clones, though not all of them. This sample has 300,000 to 400,000 clones, with about 88% found just once. Source material: PBMCs or T cells enriched from blood (not recorded which). These receptors all come from a young woman who had recovered from COVID-19. The CDR3 runs from the conserved cysteine through the conserved F or W. The D gene is left open where the match is weak. Rows may omit the clone size; those that give it use once, few, many or a size class.

v_gene	abundance	d_gene	j_gene	CDR3aa	CDR3nt
TRBV27	NA	TRBD1	TRBJ1-4	CASSSDRGVEKLFF	TGTGCCAGCAGTTCCGACAGGGGAGTAGAAAAACTGTTTTTT
TRBV5-1	NA	NA	TRBJ2-7	CASSQGQRSYEQYF	TGCGCCAGCAGCCAAGGACAGCGCTCCTACGAGCAGTACTTC
TRBV16	NA	NA	TRBJ1-1	CASSTQQGNTEAFF	TGTGCCAGCAGCACACAACAGGGGAACACTGAAGCTTTCTTT
TRBV14	once	NA	TRBJ2-1	CASSQVSVYNEQFF	TGTGCCAGCAGCCAGGTCAGCGTCTACAATGAGCAGTTCTTC
TRBV5-1	NA	TRBD1	TRBJ2-1	CASSLVPGGSLGEQFF	TGCGCCAGCAGCCTGGTTCCAGGGGGTTCGTTGGGAGAGCAGTTCTTC
TRBV9	NA	TRBD1	TRBJ2-5	CASSLEGQGVGETQYF	TGTGCCAGCAGCCTCGAGGGTCAGGGGGTCGGCGAGACCCAGTACTTC
TRBV5-1	NA	NA	TRBJ1-1	CASSLEGTSNTEAFF	TGCGCCAGCAGCTTAGAGGGGACTTCGAACACTGAAGCTTTCTTT
TRBV7-8	few	NA	TRBJ1-6	CASSLGRDSPLHF	TGTGCCAGCAGCTTAGGCAGGGATTCACCCCTCCACTTT
TRBV30	NA	NA	TRBJ1-2	CASETRGYTF	TGTGCCTCTGAGACACGGGGCTACACCTTC
TRBV27	once	NA	TRBJ1-5	CASSPRGAPFQHF	TGTGCCAGCAGTCCACGGGGGGCTCCTTTCCAGCATTTT
TRBV28	NA	TRBD1	TRBJ1-2	CASRTGQDYGYTF	TGTGCCAGCAGGACGGGACAGGACTATGGCTACACCTTC
TRBV7-8	NA	TRBD1	TRBJ2-7	CASSSTGGFYEQYF	TGTGCCAGCAGCTCTACAGGGGGCTTTTACGAGCAGTACTTC
TRBV10-3	NA	TRBD1	TRBJ1-4	CAISESGTGNEKLFF	TGTGCCATCAGTGAGTCGGGGACAGGGAATGAAAAACTGTTTTTT
TRBV25-1	NA	NA	TRBJ1-1	CASSSPGQRANKVAAFF	TGTGCCAGCAGTTCACCGGGACAACGGGCGAACAAGGTTGCAGCTTTCTTT
TRBV19	NA	TRBD2	TRBJ2-5	CASSIAQRGAETQYF	TGTGCCAGTAGTATAGCCCAGCGGGGGGCAGAGACCCAGTACTTC
TRBV5-6	NA	TRBD1	TRBJ1-1	CASSYDRGWTEAFF	TGTGCCAGCAGCTACGACAGGGGGTGGACTGAAGCTTTCTTT
TRBV12-3/TRBV12-4	NA	NA	TRBJ2-3	CASSFQGTDTQYF	TGTGCCAGCAGTTTTCAGGGGACAGATACGCAGTATTTT
TRBV27	NA	TRBD1	TRBJ2-7	CASSFLGQGTYEQYF	TGTGCCAGCAGTTTTTTGGGACAGGGTACCTACGAGCAGTACTTC
TRBV5-6	NA	TRBD1	TRBJ1-5	CASSPDRGQSNQPQHF	TGTGCCAGCAGCCCCGACAGGGGACAGAGCAATCAGCCCCAGCATTTT
TRBV5-1	NA	NA	TRBJ2-5	CASSLGAGLKETQYF	TGCGCCAGCAGCTTGGGTGCGGGGCTGAAAGAGACCCAGTACTTC
TRBV5-6	NA	TRBD1	TRBJ2-5	CASSFPLTGLETQYF	TGTGCCAGCAGCTTCCCTCTGACAGGGTTAGAGACCCAGTACTTC
TRBV5-5	NA	TRBD1	TRBJ1-6	CASSLGQGNNSPLHF	TGTGCCAGCAGCTTGGGACAGGGGAATAATTCACCCCTCCACTTT
TRBV10-2	NA	TRBD2	TRBJ2-2	CASSEASGGAGELFF	TGCGCCAGCAGTGAGGCTAGCGGGGGGGCCGGGGAGCTGTTTTTT
TRBV3-1/TRBV3-2	NA	NA	TRBJ2-2	CASNQVVQGRRSNTGELFF	TGTGCCAGCAACCAAGTGGTTCAGGGGCGGAGATCGAACACCGGGGAGCTGTTTTTT
TRBV9	NA	TRBD1	TRBJ1-2	CASSVMTGEYYGYTF	TGTGCCAGCAGCGTGATGACAGGGGAGTACTATGGCTACACCTTC
TRBV5-5	NA	TRBD1	TRBJ1-4	CASSFGTGASEKLFF	TGTGCCAGCAGCTTTGGGACAGGGGCGAGTGAAAAACTGTTTTTT
TRBV2	NA	NA	TRBJ1-1	CASRVGVGGTEAFF	TGTGCCAGCAGGGTCGGGGTCGGGGGAACTGAAGCTTTCTTT
TRBV6-4	NA	TRBD2	TRBJ2-3	CASSDGPAGGTDTQYF	TGTGCCAGCAGTGACGGCCCAGCGGGGGGGACAGATACGCAGTATTTT
TRBV7-2	NA	NA	TRBJ1-2	CASSLGYSSLYYGYTF	TGTGCCAGCAGCTTAGGGTATAGTAGCTTGTACTATGGCTACACCTTC
TRBV18	NA	TRBD1	TRBJ1-1	CASSFRDRDTEAFF	TGTGCCAGCTCATTCCGGGACAGGGACACTGAAGCTTTCTTT
TRBV27	NA	NA	TRBJ1-6	CASSPSSYNSPLHF	TGTGCCAGCAGTCCGAGCTCCTATAATTCACCCCTCCACTTT
TRBV28	NA	NA	TRBJ1-5	CASSLFQGSNQPQHF	TGTGCCAGCAGTTTATTTCAGGGGAGCAATCAGCCCCAGCATTTT
TRBV5-1	NA	TRBD1	TRBJ1-6	CASSIGTGVRISPLHF	TGCGCCAGCAGCATAGGGACAGGGGTTCGGATTTCACCCCTCCACTTT
TRBV29-1	few	TRBD1	TRBJ1-2	CSAATGGRANYGYTF	TGCAGCGCCGCGACAGGGGGAAGAGCTAACTATGGCTACACCTTC
TRBV4-2	NA	TRBD1	TRBJ1-6	CASSQTTGVNSPLHF	TGTGCCAGCAGCCAGACGACAGGGGTTAATTCACCCCTCCACTTT
TRBV9	NA	NA	TRBJ1-1	CASSVVLGLNTEAFF	TGTGCCAGCAGCGTAGTTTTGGGGCTGAACACTGAAGCTTTCTTT
TRBV6-5	NA	NA	TRBJ2-7	CASSYSLQAYEQYF	TGTGCCAGCAGTTACTCTCTACAGGCTTACGAGCAGTACTTC
TRBV5-1	NA	TRBD1	TRBJ2-2	CASSLGGQGNTGELFF	TGCGCCAGCAGCCTGGGGGGACAGGGGAACACCGGGGAGCTGTTTTTT
TRBV14	few	NA	TRBJ1-3	CASSSRGHSGNTIYF	TGTGCCAGCAGCTCAAGGGGACACTCTGGAAACACCATATATTTT
TRBV29-1	NA	NA	TRBJ2-7	CSVSRALSYEQYF	TGCAGCGTTTCCAGGGCTCTCTCCTACGAGCAGTACTTC
TRBV11-2	NA	NA	TRBJ1-2	CASSSSSARSLYGYTF	TGTGCCAGCAGTTCCTCATCCGCGCGGAGCCTCTATGGCTACACCTTC
TRBV11-2	NA	NA	TRBJ2-1	CASSLMRNEQFF	TGTGCCAGCAGCTTAATGCGAAATGAGCAGTTCTTC
TRBV6-6	NA	TRBD1	TRBJ1-2	CASSARQGPYGYTF	TGTGCCAGCAGTGCAAGACAGGGGCCTTATGGCTACACCTTC
TRBV18	few	TRBD1	TRBJ1-4	CASSPTTGATNEKLFF	TGTGCCAGCTCACCTACTACAGGGGCAACTAATGAAAAACTGTTTTTT